Here is one T cell receptor beta chain with its context. The data are from a study of PD-L1 blockade in urothelial cancer. Study summary: Between 0 and 3 chemotherapy regimens preceded treatment for each patient.

Documented time point: pretreatment peripheral blood. Trimming stripped 5 bases from V and 4 bases from J, with 23 bases between. CDR1 SEHNR and CDR2 FQNEAQ come from the germline V gene (reference sequence). This CDR3 region has 17 residues. Profiling relied on immunoSEQ multiplex PCR, and the TCRdb table lists in-frame clones only, not all of them. The profile covers approximately 88,000 clones, with over 80% appearing a single time and around 1.9% taken by the ten largest. Material: PBMCs, obtained around atezolizumab (anti-PD-L1) treatment. This TCR was recovered from a man aged 55-75 years with urothelial cancer. The V gene is TRBV7-9, the J gene TRBJ1-1; D may be TRBD1 (6 bases). The DNA of the CDR3 is TGTGCCAGCAGCCCTATGGGGGTTGGGGGCAAGGGCACTGAAGCTTTCTTT. Its protein product is CASSPMGVGGKGTEAFF.